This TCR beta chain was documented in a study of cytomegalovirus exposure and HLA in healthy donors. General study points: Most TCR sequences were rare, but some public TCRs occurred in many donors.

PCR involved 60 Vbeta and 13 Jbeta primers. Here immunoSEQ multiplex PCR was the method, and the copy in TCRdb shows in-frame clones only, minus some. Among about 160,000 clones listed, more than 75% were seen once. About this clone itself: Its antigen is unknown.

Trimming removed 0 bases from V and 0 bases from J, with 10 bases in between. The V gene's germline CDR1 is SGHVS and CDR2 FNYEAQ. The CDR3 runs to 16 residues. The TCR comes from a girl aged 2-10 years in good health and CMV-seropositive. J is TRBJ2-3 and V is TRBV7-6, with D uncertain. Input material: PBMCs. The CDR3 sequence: CASSLAGLPSTDTQYF. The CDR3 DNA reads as TGTGCCAGCAGCTTAGCCGGTCTACCGAGCACAGATACGCAGTATTTT. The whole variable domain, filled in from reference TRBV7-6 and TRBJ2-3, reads GAGVSQSPRYKVTKRGQDVALRCDPISGHVSLYWYRQALGQGPEFLTYFNYEAQQDKSGLPNDRFSAERPEGSISTLTIQRTEQRDSAMYRCASSLAGLPSTDTQYFGPGTRLTVL.